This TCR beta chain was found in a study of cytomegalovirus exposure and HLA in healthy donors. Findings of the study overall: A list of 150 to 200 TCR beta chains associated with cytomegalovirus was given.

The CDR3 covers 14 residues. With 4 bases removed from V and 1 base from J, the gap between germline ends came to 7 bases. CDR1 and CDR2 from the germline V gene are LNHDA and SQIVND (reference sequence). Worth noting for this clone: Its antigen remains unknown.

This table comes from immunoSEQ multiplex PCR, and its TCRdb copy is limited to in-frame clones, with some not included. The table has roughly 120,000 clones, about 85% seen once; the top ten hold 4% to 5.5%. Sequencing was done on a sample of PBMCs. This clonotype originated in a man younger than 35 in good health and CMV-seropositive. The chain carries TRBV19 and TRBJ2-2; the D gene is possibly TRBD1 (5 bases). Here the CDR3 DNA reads TGTGCCAGTAGTAGCAGGGAGAACACCGGGGAGCTGTTTTTT. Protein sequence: CASSSRENTGELFF.